These 21 T cell receptor beta chains were all obtained from the same sample, sequenced in a study of graft-versus-host responses after intestinal transplantation. What these receptors recognize is not known. Here immunoSEQ multiplex PCR was the method, and the copy in TCRdb shows in-frame clones only, minus some. The sample consists of tens of thousands of clones, roughly 90% of them appearing once. Sequencing used unstimulated CD8+ T cells sorted from spleen or lymph node cells, obtained before transplant. The receptors were sampled from a human donor who was the organ donor for an intestinal transplant.

The chain uses TRBV5-4 and TRBJ2-1; D may be TRBD2 (5 bases). The CDR3 is 15 residues long. V was trimmed by 1 base and J by 8 bases, leaving 16 bases between them. CDR1 and CDR2 (germline): SGHNT, YYREEE (reference sequence). CDR3 coding DNA: TGTGCCAGCAGCTTGTATCCTAGCACCTCCGATGAGCAGTTCTTC. Translation gives CASSLYPSTSDEQFF.

The table lists this clone with a count of one. The J gene is TRBJ2-1, the V gene TRBV7-9, with D unresolved. The V gene's germline CDR1 is SEHNR and CDR2 FQNEAQ (reference sequence). This CDR3 spans 15 amino acids. V was cut by 1 base and J by 8 bases, with 15 bases left in between. The CDR3 reads CASSLGLTSLDEQFF. The CDR3 nucleotides read TGTGCCAGCAGCTTAGGCCTGACGAGTTTGGATGAGCAGTTCTTC.

This chain joins TRBV11-2 and TRBJ2-5; 7 bases match TRBD1. The CDR3 is made up of 13 amino acids. The J segment lost 4 bases and the V segment lost 5 bases, leaving 4 bases of the junction unmatched. Germline loops: CDR1 SGHAT, CDR2 FQNNGV. CDR3 bases: TGTGCCAGCAGCCCGGGACAGACAGAGACCCAGTACTTC. Translating it yields CASSPGQTETQYF.

There are a few counts of this clone. This chain links TRBV9 with TRBJ2-5; 9 positions match TRBD2. V lost 0 bases, J lost 5 bases, and 5 bases stayed unmatched. This CDR3 spans 15 amino acids. Looked up from germline, CDR1 is SGDLS and CDR2 is YYNGEE. CDR3 DNA: TGTGCCAGCAGCGTAGGGCGGGGGGGCGCGGAGACCCAGTACTTC. Protein sequence: CASSVGRGGAETQYF.

V usage is TRBV7-8 and J usage is TRBJ1-1, with a possible D match to TRBD1 (6 bases). Trimming took 5 bases from V and 6 from J, leaving 22 bases between them. Germline loops: CDR1 SGHVS, CDR2 FQNEAQ. The CDR3 totals 16 residues. CDR3 DNA: TGTGCCAGCAGCACCACAACGGGGGGGGGCGCGGCTGAAGCTTTCTTT. Encoded protein: CASSTTTGGGAAEAFF.

This clone was observed a handful of times. The chain uses TRBV6-5 and TRBJ2-7; 8 positions match TRBD1. From germline, CDR1 is MNHEY and CDR2 SVGAGI. J lost 2 bases, V lost 7 bases, and 7 bases had no gene match. The CDR3 totals 14 residues. The CDR3 nucleotides are TGTGCCAGCAACCCAGGACAGGGCCCCTACGAGCAGTACTTC. Its translation: CASNPGQGPYEQYF.

CDR3 sequence (DNA): TGCGCCAGCAGCTTGGTTGAGGGATGGGACTTAGCCAAAAACATTCAGTACTTC. Protein sequence: CASSLVEGWDLAKNIQYF. The rearrangement uses TRBV5-1 and TRBJ2-4; D perhaps matches TRBD2 (6 bases). This CDR3 is built from 18 residues. Per the germline V gene, CDR1 is SGHRS and CDR2 is YFSETQ. V was clipped by 0 bases and J by 0 bases, with 16 bases between them.

This chain links TRBV11-3 with TRBJ2-5; D not resolved. The last part of the DNA fits TRBJ2-7 better; the J call may be wrong. Germline V lookup: CDR1 SGHNT, CDR2 YENEEA. This CDR3 comprises 14 residues. The CDR3 is CASSLAAVSYEQYF. In DNA form, the CDR3 reads TGTGCCAGCAGCTTGGCTGCGGTCTCCTACGAGCAGTACTTC.

This clone has a single count. V is TRBV13 and J is TRBJ2-7, with no clear D. The CDR3 loop spans 11 amino acids. Per the germline V gene, CDR1 is PRHDT and CDR2 is FYEKMQ (reference sequence). V lost 6 bases to trimming and J lost 1 base, with 4 bases between them. CDR3 nucleotides: TGTGCCAGCAGTCATTCCTACGAGCAGTACTTC. This encodes CASSHSYEQYF.

CDR3 in amino acids: CASSPERGGADTQYF. Here the CDR3 DNA reads TGTGCCAGCAGTCCAGAGCGAGGGGGCGCAGATACGCAGTATTTT. The chain links TRBV6-1 to TRBJ2-3; 7 bases fit TRBD1. The CDR3 has 15 residues. V was pared by 5 bases and J by 4 bases, with 9 bases of the junction left unmatched. Germline V CDR1 and CDR2: MNHNS, SASEGT.

The gene calls are TRBV29-1 and TRBJ1-1; a weak D match, TRBD1 (6 bases). The V end was cut by 7 bases, the J end by 11 bases, with 20 bases between. This CDR3 is built from 12 residues. The germline CDR1 and CDR2 sequences are SQVTM and ANQGSEA. CDR3 sequence (DNA): TGCAGCGCCAACACGTCGGGGGCGCGGGCTTTCTTT. Its protein is CSANTSGARAFF.

V usage is TRBV5-3 and J usage is TRBJ2-1; 15 nucleotides align to TRBD2. TRBV5-3 is recorded as an ORF, its role being uncertain. The CDR3 loop spans 24 amino acids. V shed 0 bases, J shed 0 bases, and the junction held 19 bases outside the gene matches. CDR3 DNA sequence: TGTGCCAGAAGCTTGGCCCCGGGACTAGCGGGGGGCCGCTTAGACCTGAGCTCCTACAATGAGCAGTTCTTC. This encodes CARSLAPGLAGGRLDLSSYNEQFF.

The chain links TRBV29-1 to TRBJ2-7; D assignment may be TRBD1 or TRBD2 (5 bases each). Germline loops: CDR1 SQVTM, CDR2 ANQGSEA. The CDR3 length is 15 residues. Trimming stripped 0 bases from V and 7 bases from J, with 19 bases between. The chain's CDR3 is CSVEDRGSTTEEQYF. As DNA, the CDR3 is TGCAGCGTTGAAGATCGGGGCAGTACTACGGAAGAGCAGTACTTC.

V gene TRBV29-1 combines with J gene TRBJ1-1; the D gene is possibly TRBD1 (5 bases). This CDR3 comprises 11 residues. The V gene lost 4 bases and the J gene lost 7 bases, with 10 bases spanning the gap. CDR1 and CDR2 from the germline V gene are SQVTM and ANQGSEA. The CDR3 region is CSVGGALEAFF. The CDR3 DNA reads TGCAGCGTTGGAGGGGCTCTTGAAGCTTTCTTT.

J is TRBJ1-1 and V is TRBV5-1; D is ambiguous. The germline V gene encodes CDR1 SGHRS and CDR2 YFSETQ. This CDR3 has 15 amino acids. Deletions cut 3 bases from V and 0 bases from J, with 12 bases between. The CDR3 bases are TGCGCCAGCAGCTCAAAGTCTTATATGAACACTGAAGCTTTCTTT. It translates to CASSSKSYMNTEAFF.

The chain carries TRBV27 and TRBJ1-4; 7 bases are shared with TRBD1. Germline CDR1 is MNHEY and CDR2 is SMNVEV (reference sequence). The CDR3 loop spans 13 amino acids. V dropped 7 bases and J dropped 7; count of bases not matched to a gene: 6. The CDR3 spells CASTGDSSEKLFF. The CDR3 bases are TGTGCCAGCACCGGGGACAGCAGTGAAAAACTGTTTTTT. Full variable domain (outside the CDR3, taken from reference TRBV27 and TRBJ1-4): EAQVTQNPRYLITVTGKKLTVTCSQNMNHEYMSWYRQDPGLGLRQIYYSMNVEVTDKGDVPEGYKVSRKEKRNFPLILESPSPNQTSLYFCASTGDSSEKLFFGSGTQLSVL.

The CDR3 sequence: CASSSNNKLADTQYF. The CDR3, as DNA: TGTGCCAGCAGCTCCAATAACAAACTGGCAGATACGCAGTATTTT. J is TRBJ2-3 and V is TRBV11-2; D not resolved. This CDR3 is 15 amino acids long. Trimming removed 4 bases from V and 4 bases from J, with 15 bases in between. The V gene's germline CDR1 is SGHAT and CDR2 FQNNGV.

The chain's CDR3 is CASSKGGGTEAFF. CDR3 DNA: TGTGCCAGCAGTAAAGGGGGCGGAACTGAAGCTTTCTTT. The chain is built from TRBV9 and TRBJ1-1; 7 nucleotides line up with TRBD1. CDR1 is SGDLS, CDR2 YYNGEE, per germline. CDR3 length equals 13 residues. V lost 5 bases, J lost 5 bases, and 6 bases stayed unmatched. Combining the CDR3 with reference TRBV9 and TRBJ1-1 gives the whole variable domain DSGVTQTPKHLITATGQRVTLRCSPRSGDLSVYWYQQSLDQGLQFLIQYYNGEERAKGNILERFSAQQFPDLHSELNLSSLELGDSALYFCASSKGGGTEAFFGQGTRLTVV.

The genes are TRBV6-5 and TRBJ2-1; D remains unclear. The V and J ends lost 6 bases and 4 bases respectively, with 4 bases between them. CDR3 length: 11 residues. Germline V lookup: CDR1 MNHEY, CDR2 SVGAGI. For the CDR3, the DNA is TGTGCCAGCAGACTTTACAATGAGCAGTTCTTC. It yields the protein CASRLYNEQFF.

The chain has TRBV5-1 and TRBJ1-1; no definite D call. Per the germline V gene, CDR1 is SGHRS and CDR2 is YFSETQ. Trimming stripped 0 bases from V and 6 bases from J, with 6 bases between. The CDR3 consists of 12 residues. The CDR3 nucleotides are TGCGCCAGCAGCTTGGCAGGATCTGAAGCTTTCTTT. It translates to CASSLAGSEAFF.

The V call is TRBV19, the J call TRBJ1-2; 10 bases fit TRBD1. This CDR3 contains 20 residues. J was trimmed by 5 bases and V by 1 base; bases with no gene match: 19. Germline values: CDR1 LNHDA, CDR2 SQIVND (reference sequence). CDR3 in DNA: TGTGCCAGTAGTATAGCCTCGACAGGGGGCTGGGTGCGCAGGAGGTATGGCTACACCTTC. Its protein product is CASSIASTGGWVRRRYGYTF.